What follows describes a single T cell receptor beta chain. Its antigen is undetermined. CDR1 is MNHEY and CDR2 is SMNVEV in the germline V gene (reference sequence). The ends lost 6 bases at V and 3 bases at J; junction bases unmatched: 4. The CDR3 is 13 amino acids. Using immunoSEQ multiplex PCR, the repertoire was profiled, and TCRdb retains in-frame clones only, with some absent. The sample carries approximately 200,000 clones, 88% recorded once. This sample was included in a study of T cell responses to AZD1222 COVID-19 vaccine. Findings and caveats of the study: Dominant at 160-218 and 743-854, vaccine-associated CD4 TCRs also spanned spike. Regions left unmutated in variants are reportedly the target of nearly half of spike-specific TCRs. Seropositive AZD1222 recipients at baseline numbered only five or six. Females made up more of the donors, who were largely white British, and clonal diversity may have come out too low.

Material: peripheral blood, obtained on day 0 of AZD1222 vaccination. The clonotype originates from an adult in good health. The chain employs TRBV27 and TRBJ1-1, with 7 bases lining up with TRBD1. CDR3 residues: CASSRTGDTEAFF. CDR3 DNA sequence: TGTGCCAGCAGCCGAACAGGGGACACTGAAGCTTTCTTT.